This T cell receptor (beta chain) stems from a study of blood T cells in healthy people across ages. This clonotype occurred a few times. The CDR3 has 15 amino acids. From germline, CDR1 is SGHDT and CDR2 YYEEEE. Germline trimming cut 2 bases from V and 5 bases from J; bases unmatched to any gene: 8. Next came a second PCR, run for about 7 to 12 cycles, which used a sample-barcoded 5' primer along with a J-beta primer mix. TCRdb re-analysed the 5' RACE reads in MiXCR, keeping a single row per CDR3 protein. The sample carries approximately 900,000 distinct CDR3 sequences, under 35% recorded once. The data were also submitted as part of a second study, on T cells of mothers and their children.

The J gene is TRBJ2-5, the V gene TRBV5-6; 8 positions match TRBD1. Sequencing was carried out using blood. This TCR was sampled from a middle-aged woman in good health. The CDR3: CASSLSAGGRETQYF. The CDR3 DNA follows: TGTGCCAGCAGCTTATCTGCAGGGGGCCGGGAGACCCAGTACTTC.